This TCR beta chain was profiled in a study of neoadjuvant anti-PD-1 for oral cavity cancer. V was trimmed by 2 bases and J by 6 bases, leaving 5 bases between them. The CDR3 is made up of 11 amino acids. Germline V gene sequence: CDR1 KGHSH, CDR2 LQKENI. The repertoire was sequenced with immunoSEQ multiplex PCR; TCRdb's copy has only in-frame clones and lacks some. Of approximately 15,000 clones in the sample, 36% were seen once. Noted time point: after neoadjuvant nivolumab, at surgical resection. The patients had HPV-negative, locally advanced oral cavity squamous cell carcinoma. Sequencing was performed on tumor tissue, taken after nivolumab (anti-PD-1) treatment. The chain carries TRBV18 and TRBJ2-7; D not resolved. The clonotype comes from a person between 35 and 79 years old with oral cavity squamous cell carcinoma. CDR3 nucleotides: TGTGCCAGCTCACCAGTTCGCGAGCAGTACTTC. Encoded protein: CASSPVREQYF.